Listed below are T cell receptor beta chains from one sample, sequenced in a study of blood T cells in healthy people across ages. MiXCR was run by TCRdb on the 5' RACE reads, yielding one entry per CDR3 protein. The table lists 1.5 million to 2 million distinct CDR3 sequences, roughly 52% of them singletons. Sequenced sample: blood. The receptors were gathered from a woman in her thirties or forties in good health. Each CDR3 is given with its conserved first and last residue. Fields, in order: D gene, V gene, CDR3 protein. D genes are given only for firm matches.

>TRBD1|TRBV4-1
CASSLQGENTEAFF
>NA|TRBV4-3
CASSQELLPDLGGYTF
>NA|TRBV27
CASSSPSGNTDTQNF
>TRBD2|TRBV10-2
CASSEPAGVKTQYF
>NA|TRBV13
CASSLSVIGGRGFQETQYF
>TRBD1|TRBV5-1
CASSPDRGGTDTQYF
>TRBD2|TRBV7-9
CASSLSGNPPYEQYF
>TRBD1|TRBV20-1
CSARDLLPGQGLYNEQFF
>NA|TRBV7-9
CASSLGAYNEQFF
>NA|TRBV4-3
CASSQDMAGASTDTQYF
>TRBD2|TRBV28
CASSTTGRGLRKTQYF
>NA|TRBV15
CATSARRGVSYNEQFF
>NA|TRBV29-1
CSVEVRVAGGYTF
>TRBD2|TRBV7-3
CASRERGGDSETQYF
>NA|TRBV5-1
CASSVGQNSLSGANVLTF
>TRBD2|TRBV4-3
CASSHGSGGVAGNEQFF
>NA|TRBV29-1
CSVGSSNYNEQFF
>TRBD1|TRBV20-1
CSAILPQGKTDTQYF
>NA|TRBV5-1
CASSSAGAGTQETQYF
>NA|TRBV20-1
CSARGAPGDEQFF
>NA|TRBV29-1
CSASLLTVLSEQFF
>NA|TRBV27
CASSLLGRALSGANVLTF
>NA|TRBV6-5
CASSYSNPRGNTGELFF
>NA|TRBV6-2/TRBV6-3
CASSPGPAANEQYF
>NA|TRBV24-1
CATSDPPRGYTF
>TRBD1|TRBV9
CASSGRDRVSDVLTF
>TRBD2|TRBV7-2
CASSLLGLAGNEQFF
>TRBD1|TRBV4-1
CASSHIPPTGPPPYEQYF
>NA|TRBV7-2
CASSLPDHLTF
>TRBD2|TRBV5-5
CASSLPWAGRDEQFF
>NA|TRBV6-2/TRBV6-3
CASRAVVFGEYYEQYF
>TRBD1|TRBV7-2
CASQSGTGPYEQYF
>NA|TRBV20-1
CSAKDRRDYGYTF
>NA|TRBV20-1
CSAGWGEQYF
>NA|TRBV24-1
CATNQVGNEQFF
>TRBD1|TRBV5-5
CASSQGQGDYNEQFF
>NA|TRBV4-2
CASSQDSGELFF
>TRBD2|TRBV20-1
CSAWTSGGREQYF
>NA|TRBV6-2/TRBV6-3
CASSYALEAFF
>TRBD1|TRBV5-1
CASRQGTDNQPQHF
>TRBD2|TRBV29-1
CSVDPWGGGSTVNQETQYF
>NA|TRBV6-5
CASSYSWGLTDTQYF
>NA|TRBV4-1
CASSQFSGDYEKLFF
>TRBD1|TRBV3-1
CASSSFGQATDTQYF
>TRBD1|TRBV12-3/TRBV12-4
CASRATGSSYNEQFF
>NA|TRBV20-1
CSANTPNTEAFF
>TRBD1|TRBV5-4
CASRMTGGPSSIQYF
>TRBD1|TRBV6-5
CASSTGQTNSPLHF
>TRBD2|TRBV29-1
CSVEASGETQFF
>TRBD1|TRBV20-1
CSALASEDRRGLGQYF
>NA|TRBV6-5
CASSLLNSGADVLTF
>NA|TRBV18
CASSRDSRETQYF
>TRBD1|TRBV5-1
CASSLTGGATGLYEQYF